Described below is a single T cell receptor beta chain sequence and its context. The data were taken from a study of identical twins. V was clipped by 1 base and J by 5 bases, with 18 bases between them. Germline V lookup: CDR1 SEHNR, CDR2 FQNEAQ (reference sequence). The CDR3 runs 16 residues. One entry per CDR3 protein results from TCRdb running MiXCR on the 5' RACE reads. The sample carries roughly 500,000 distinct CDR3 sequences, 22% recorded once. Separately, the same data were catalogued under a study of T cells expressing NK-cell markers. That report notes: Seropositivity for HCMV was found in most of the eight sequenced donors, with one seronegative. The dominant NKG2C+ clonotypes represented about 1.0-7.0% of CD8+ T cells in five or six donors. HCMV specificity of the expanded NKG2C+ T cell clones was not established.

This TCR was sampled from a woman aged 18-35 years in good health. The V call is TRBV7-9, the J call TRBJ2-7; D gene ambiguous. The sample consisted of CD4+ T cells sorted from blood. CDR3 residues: CASSLGWLAVGDEQYF. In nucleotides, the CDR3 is TGTGCCAGCAGCTTAGGGTGGCTTGCAGTAGGAGACGAGCAGTACTTC.